This T cell receptor (beta chain) was found in a study of response to subunit inactivated influenza vaccine. TCRdb fed the RT-PCR reads into MiXCR, producing one record per CDR3 protein. The data hold about 780,000 distinct CDR3 sequences, with 15% to 20% observed a single time. With respect to this clonotype: Its antigen is not identified.

CDR3 length equals 16 residues. Between the trimmed V and J ends, which lost 3 bases and 1 base, there was a span of 15 bases. Germline V CDR1 and CDR2: LGHNA, YNFKEQ. Study-level findings and limits: Every seasonal influenza vaccination brings in few new T cells, the authors suggested.

The sequence came from a man aged 45-65 years who received an inactivated influenza vaccine. The chain combines TRBV4-2 with TRBJ1-1, with D unresolved. The sample here was PBMCs from blood, taken 5 days after vaccination. Here the CDR3 reads CASSQSSPDRNTEAFF. CDR3 nucleotide sequence: TGTGCCAGCAGCCAGTCATCCCCCGATAGGAACACTGAAGCTTTCTTT.